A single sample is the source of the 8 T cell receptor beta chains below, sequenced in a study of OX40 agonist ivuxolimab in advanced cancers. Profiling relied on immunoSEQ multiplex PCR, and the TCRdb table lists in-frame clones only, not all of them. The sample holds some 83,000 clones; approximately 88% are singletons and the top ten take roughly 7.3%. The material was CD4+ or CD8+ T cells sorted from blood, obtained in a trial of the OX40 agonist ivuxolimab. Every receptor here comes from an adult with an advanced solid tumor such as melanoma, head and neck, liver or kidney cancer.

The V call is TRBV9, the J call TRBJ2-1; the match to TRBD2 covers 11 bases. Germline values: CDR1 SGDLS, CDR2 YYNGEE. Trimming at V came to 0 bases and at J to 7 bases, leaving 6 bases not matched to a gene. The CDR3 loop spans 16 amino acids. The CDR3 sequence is CASSVEFASGRNEQFF. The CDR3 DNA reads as TGTGCCAGCAGCGTAGAATTTGCTAGCGGGAGGAATGAGCAGTTCTTC.

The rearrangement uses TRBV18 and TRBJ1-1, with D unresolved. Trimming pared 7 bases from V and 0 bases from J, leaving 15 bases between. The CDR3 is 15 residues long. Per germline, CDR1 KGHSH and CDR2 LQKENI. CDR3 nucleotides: TGTGCCAGCTTTCCGACTGTCCTCATGAACACTGAAGCTTTCTTT. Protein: CASFPTVLMNTEAFF.

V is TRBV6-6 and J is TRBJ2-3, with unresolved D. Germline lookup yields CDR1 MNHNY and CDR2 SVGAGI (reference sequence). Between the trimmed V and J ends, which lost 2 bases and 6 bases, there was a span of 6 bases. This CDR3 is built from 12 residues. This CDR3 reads CASSYPLDTQYF. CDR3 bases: TGTGCCAGCAGTTACCCCTTGGATACGCAGTATTTT.

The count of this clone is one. The CDR3 bases are TGTGCCAGCCTGACAGGGAGAGCCTACAATGAGCAGTTCTTC. It translates to CASLTGRAYNEQFF. The chain combines TRBV11-2 with TRBJ2-1; 7 positions match TRBD1. Germline V gene sequence: CDR1 SGHAT, CDR2 FQNNGV. The CDR3 extends over 14 amino acids. Losses at the gene ends were 8 bases for V and 2 bases for J; bases not matched to a gene: 6. Full variable domain (rest looked up from reference TRBV11-2 and TRBJ2-1): EAGVAQSPRYKIIEKRQSVAFWCNPISGHATLYWYQQILGQGPKLLIQFQNNGVVDDSQLPKDRFSAERLKGVDSTLKIQPAKLEDSAVYLCASLTGRAYNEQFFGPGTRLTVL.

The CDR3 nucleotides read TGTGCCAGCACCCTATCGGGCGCCGGGGCCCTCCACTTT. Protein product: CASTLSGAGALHF. The rearrangement joins TRBV6-5 to TRBJ1-6; D is uncertain. The V gene lost 7 bases and the J gene lost 14 bases, with 18 bases spanning the gap. CDR1 is MNHEY, CDR2 SVGAGI, per germline. The CDR3 covers 13 residues.

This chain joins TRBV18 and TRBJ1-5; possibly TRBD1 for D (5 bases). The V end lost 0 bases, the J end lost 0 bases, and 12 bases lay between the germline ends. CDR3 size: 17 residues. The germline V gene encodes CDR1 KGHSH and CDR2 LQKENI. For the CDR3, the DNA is TGTGCCAGCTCACCACCGGAAGGGCAGGGTAGCAATCAGCCCCAGCATTTT. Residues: CASSPPEGQGSNQPQHF.

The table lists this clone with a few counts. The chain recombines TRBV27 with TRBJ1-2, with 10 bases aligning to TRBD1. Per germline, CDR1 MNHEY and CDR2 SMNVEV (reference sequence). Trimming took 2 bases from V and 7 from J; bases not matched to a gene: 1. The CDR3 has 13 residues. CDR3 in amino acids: CASSLGTGAGYTF. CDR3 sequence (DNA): TGTGCCAGCAGTTTAGGGACAGGGGCTGGCTACACCTTC.

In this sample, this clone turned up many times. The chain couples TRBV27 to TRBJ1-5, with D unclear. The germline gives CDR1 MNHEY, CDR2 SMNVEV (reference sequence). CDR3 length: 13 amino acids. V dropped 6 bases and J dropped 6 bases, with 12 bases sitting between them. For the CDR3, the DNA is TGTGCCAGCAGCCGAAGCGGGAGTCAGCCCCAGCATTTT. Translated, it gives CASSRSGSQPQHF.